This T cell receptor beta chain is from a study of T cell responses to AZD1222 COVID-19 vaccine. The study, taken as a whole, reports: Clonal diversity may have been underestimated in mostly white British donors.

TCRdb's copy holds only in-frame clones and misses some; the assay was immunoSEQ multiplex PCR. The profile shows more than 80,000 clones, 85% to 90% of them singletons. Regarding this clone: The antigen is undetermined.

Germline CDR1 MRHNA, CDR2 SNTAGT. V was cut by 6 bases and J by 4 bases, with 9 bases left in between. CDR3 length equals 12 residues. This TCR was sampled from an adult in good health. The V gene is TRBV6-4, the J gene TRBJ1-2, with unresolved D. Material: peripheral blood, obtained on day 0 of AZD1222 vaccination. The CDR3 sequence is CASRWRSYGYTF. CDR3 in DNA: TGTGCCAGCAGGTGGAGGAGCTATGGCTACACCTTC.